The T cell receptor (beta chain) under discussion was sequenced for a study of T cell repertoires in cytomegalovirus infection. Whole-study context: Public TCR beta signatures indicated both CMV infection and matching HLA type. Study-wide results and caveats: In two of eight donors, the top clonotype was HLA-C-restricted CMV-specific. CMV carriers having the relevant HLA were flagged by cumulative public TCR beta family frequency.

Trimming left V 1 base short and J 2 bases short, with 9 bases between. The CDR3 runs to 15 residues. Germline CDR1 and CDR2: SGHTA and FQGNSA. One entry per CDR3 protein, called by TCRdb with MiXCR from the reads. The data contain approximately 170,000 distinct CDR3 sequences, roughly 15% of them singletons. Comments on this clonotype: What it binds is not known.

The sample consisted of CD8+ T cells from PBMCs. This receptor was identified in a human donor in good health (CMV status not recorded). Some clones in this sample may be carry-over from other donors' samples. The rearrangement uses TRBV7-2 and TRBJ1-3; maybe TRBD1 (5 bases). In DNA, the CDR3 is TGTGCCAGCAGCTTAGAGGGGTCGGCTGGAAACACCATATATTTT. Protein sequence: CASSLEGSAGNTIYF.